Below, 5 T cell receptor beta chains from the same sample are listed, as sequenced in a study of beta chain features in type 1 diabetes. These receptors are not linked to any known antigen. Expressed TCRB transcripts got sequenced, as all isolated RNA was reverse transcribed. Generated by immunoSEQ multiplex PCR, the TCRdb table keeps only in-frame clones and is missing some. The table includes 400,000 or so clones, roughly 12% detected once. Regarding the study as a whole: TCRB CDR3s were moderately but significantly shorter in Type 1 diabetes patients in all four CD4+ subsets.

The sample comprised naive CD4+ T cells from blood. The receptors stem from a woman aged 18-29 years with type 1 diabetes.

J is TRBJ1-5 and V is TRBV2; 7 bases map to TRBD1. Per the germline V gene, CDR1 is SNHLY and CDR2 is FYNNEI. V lost 10 bases to trimming and J lost 5 bases; unmatched junction nucleotides: 5. This CDR3 comprises 12 residues. The CDR3 DNA is TGTGCCACCCACAGGGGAGATCAGCCCCAGCATTTT. Translating it yields CATHRGDQPQHF.

This clone came up a few times. The gene calls are TRBV2 and TRBJ1-5; D is uncertain. Germline V gene sequence: CDR1 SNHLY, CDR2 FYNNEI. Trimming pared 4 bases from V and 5 bases from J, leaving 15 bases between. The CDR3 totals 15 residues. CDR3: CASSGFNGVDQPQHF. The CDR3 nucleotides read TGTGCCAGCAGTGGATTCAACGGGGTTGATCAGCCCCAGCATTTT.

This clone appeared a few times. The chain combines TRBV4-3 with TRBJ1-2; maybe TRBD1 (6 bases). V was trimmed by 3 bases and J by 0 bases, leaving 11 bases between them. The CDR3 runs 15 residues. The germline V gene has CDR1 LGHNA and CDR2 YSLEER. CDR3 bases: TGCGCCAGCAGCCACGAAGACAGGCCTAACTATGGCTACACCTTC. Its translation is CASSHEDRPNYGYTF.

The chain has TRBV14 and TRBJ2-5; no clear D gene. The CDR3 extends over 12 amino acids. V lost 1 base, J lost 7 bases, and 7 bases lay in between. Germline values: CDR1 SGHDN, CDR2 FVKESK. The CDR3 protein is CASSQAFWTQYF. CDR3 nucleotides: TGTGCCAGCAGCCAAGCTTTTTGGACCCAGTACTTC. Together with reference TRBV14 and TRBJ2-5, the CDR3 gives the full variable domain: EAGVTQFPSHSVIEKGQTVTLRCDPISGHDNLYWYRRVMGKEIKFLLHFVKESKQDESGMPNNRFLAERTGGTYSTLKVQPAELEDSGVYFCASSQAFWTQYFGPGTRLLVL.

The V call is TRBV11-3, the J call TRBJ2-5; 13 nucleotides align to TRBD2. This CDR3 comprises 14 residues. CDR1 and CDR2 from the germline V gene are SGHNT and YENEEA. Losses at the gene ends were 7 bases for V and 5 bases for J; bases not matched to a gene: 4. CDR3 sequence (DNA): TGTGCCAGCAAATGGACTAGCGGGAGCGAGACCCAGTACTTC. This codes for CASKWTSGSETQYF.